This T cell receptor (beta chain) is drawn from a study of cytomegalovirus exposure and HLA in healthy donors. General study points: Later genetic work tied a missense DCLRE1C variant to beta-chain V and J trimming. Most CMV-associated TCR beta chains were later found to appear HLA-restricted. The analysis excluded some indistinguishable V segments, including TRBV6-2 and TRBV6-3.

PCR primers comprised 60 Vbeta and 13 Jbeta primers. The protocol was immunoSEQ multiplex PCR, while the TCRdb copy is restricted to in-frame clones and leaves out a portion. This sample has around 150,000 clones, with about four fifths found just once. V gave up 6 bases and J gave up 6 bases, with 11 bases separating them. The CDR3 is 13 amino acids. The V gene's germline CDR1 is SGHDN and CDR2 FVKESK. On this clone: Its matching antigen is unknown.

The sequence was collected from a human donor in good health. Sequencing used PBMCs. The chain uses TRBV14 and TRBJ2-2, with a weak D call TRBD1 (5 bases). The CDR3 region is CASRHAGSGELFF. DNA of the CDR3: TGTGCCAGCAGACACGCAGGGTCCGGGGAGCTGTTTTTT.